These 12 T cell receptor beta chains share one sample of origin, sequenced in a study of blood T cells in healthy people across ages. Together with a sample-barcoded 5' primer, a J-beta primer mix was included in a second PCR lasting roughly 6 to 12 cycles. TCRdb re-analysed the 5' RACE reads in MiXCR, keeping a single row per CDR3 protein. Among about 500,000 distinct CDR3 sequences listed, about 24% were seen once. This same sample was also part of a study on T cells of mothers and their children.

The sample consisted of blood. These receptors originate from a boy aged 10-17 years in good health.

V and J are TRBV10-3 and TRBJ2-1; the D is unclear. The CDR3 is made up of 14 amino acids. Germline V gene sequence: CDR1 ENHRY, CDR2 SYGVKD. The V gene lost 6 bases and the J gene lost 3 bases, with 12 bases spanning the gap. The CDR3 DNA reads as TGTGCCATCAGCATAAGCTCGGACTACAATGAGCAGTTCTTC. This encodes CAISISSDYNEQFF.

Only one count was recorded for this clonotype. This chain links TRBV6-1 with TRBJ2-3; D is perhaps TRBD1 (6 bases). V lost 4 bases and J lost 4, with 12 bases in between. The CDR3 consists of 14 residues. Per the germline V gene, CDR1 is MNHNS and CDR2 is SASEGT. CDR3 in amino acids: CASSGSTGSDTQYF. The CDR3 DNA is TGTGCCAGCAGTGGAAGTACAGGGTCAGATACGCAGTATTTT.

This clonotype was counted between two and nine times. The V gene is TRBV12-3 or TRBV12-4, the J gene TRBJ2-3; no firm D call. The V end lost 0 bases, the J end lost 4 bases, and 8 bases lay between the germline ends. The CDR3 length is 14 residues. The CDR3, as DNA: TGTGCCAGCAGTTTAGCACTAAGAGCAGATACGCAGTATTTT. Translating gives CASSLALRADTQYF.

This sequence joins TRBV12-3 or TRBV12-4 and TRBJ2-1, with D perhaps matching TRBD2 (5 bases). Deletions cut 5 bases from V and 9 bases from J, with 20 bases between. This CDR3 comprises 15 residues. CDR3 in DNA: TGTGCCAGCAGTCCCTTGGGAGAGGTGTGGAGTGAGCAGTTCTTC. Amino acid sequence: CASSPLGEVWSEQFF.

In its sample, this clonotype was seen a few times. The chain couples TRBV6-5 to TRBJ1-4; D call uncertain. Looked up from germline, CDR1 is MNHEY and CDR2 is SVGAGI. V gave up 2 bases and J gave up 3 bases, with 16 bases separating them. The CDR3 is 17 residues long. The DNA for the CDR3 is TGTGCCAGCAGTTACGGGAGGAGGATCAACCCTAATGAAAAACTGTTTTTT. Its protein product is CASSYGRRINPNEKLFF.

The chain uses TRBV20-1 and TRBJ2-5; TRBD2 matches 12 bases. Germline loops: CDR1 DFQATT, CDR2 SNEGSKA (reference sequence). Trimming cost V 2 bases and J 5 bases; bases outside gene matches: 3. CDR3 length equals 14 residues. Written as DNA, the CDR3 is TGCAGTGCTAGACTCGGGACTAGCGGGGAGACCCAGTACTTC. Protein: CSARLGTSGETQYF.

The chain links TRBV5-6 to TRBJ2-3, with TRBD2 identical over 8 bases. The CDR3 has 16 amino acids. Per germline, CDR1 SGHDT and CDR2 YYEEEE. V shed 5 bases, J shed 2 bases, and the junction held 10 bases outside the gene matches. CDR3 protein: CASRRIGGALTDTQYF. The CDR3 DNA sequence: TGTGCCAGCAGAAGAATCGGGGGGGCCCTCACAGATACGCAGTATTTT.

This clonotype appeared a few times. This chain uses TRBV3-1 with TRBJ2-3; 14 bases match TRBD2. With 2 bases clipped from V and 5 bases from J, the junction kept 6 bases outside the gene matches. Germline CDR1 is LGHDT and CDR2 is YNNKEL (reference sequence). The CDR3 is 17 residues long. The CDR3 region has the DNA TGTGCCAGCAGCCAACCCCGGGGGACTAGCGGGAGAGATACGCAGTATTTT. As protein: CASSQPRGTSGRDTQYF.

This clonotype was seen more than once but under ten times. The chain's CDR3 is CASSLGPGLVLQETQYF. CDR3 DNA sequence: TGTGCCAGCAGTTTAGGGCCCGGACTAGTCCTACAAGAGACCCAGTACTTC. This chain joins TRBV28 and TRBJ2-5, with 7 bases fitting TRBD2. Germline assignment: CDR1 MDHEN and CDR2 SYDVKM. The CDR3 is 17 amino acids. Trimming took 2 bases from V and 2 from J; bases not matched to a gene: 11.

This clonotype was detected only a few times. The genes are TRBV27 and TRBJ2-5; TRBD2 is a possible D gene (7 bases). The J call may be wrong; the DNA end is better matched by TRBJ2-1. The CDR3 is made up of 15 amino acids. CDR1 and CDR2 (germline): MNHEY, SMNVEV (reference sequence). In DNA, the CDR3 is TGTGCCAGCAGTCGTAGGGGGGGGATAGGTGATGAGCAGTTCTTC. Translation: CASSRRGGIGDEQFF.

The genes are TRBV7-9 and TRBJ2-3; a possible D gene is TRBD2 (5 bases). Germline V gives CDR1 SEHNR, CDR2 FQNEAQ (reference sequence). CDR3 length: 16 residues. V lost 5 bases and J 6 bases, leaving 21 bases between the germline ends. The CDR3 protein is CASSPPGGYNGDTQYF. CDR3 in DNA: TGTGCCAGCAGCCCCCCGGGCGGGTACAACGGGGATACGCAGTATTTT.

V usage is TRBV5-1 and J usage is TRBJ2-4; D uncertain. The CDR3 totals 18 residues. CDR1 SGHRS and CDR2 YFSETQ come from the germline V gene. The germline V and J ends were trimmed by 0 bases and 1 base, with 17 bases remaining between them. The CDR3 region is CASSLGPKVRAAKNIQYF. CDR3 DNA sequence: TGCGCCAGCAGCTTGGGCCCCAAAGTCCGAGCGGCCAAAAACATTCAGTACTTC.